Below are 27 T cell receptor beta chains sequenced from a single sample in a study of blood T cell repertoires in COVID-19 (dated by TCRdb to the early 2020s). The protocol used for the library was the immunoSEQ multiplex PCR assay. TCRdb stores this immuneACCESS table with in-frame sequences only. Part of the clones is absent; in the studies checked, under half of the shortfall reflects unresolved V genes, and no reason is known for the rest. The sample table shows 98,000 or so clones, and approximately 85% are seen once. The top ten clonotypes cover approximately 2.5% of the sample. The material sequenced was peripheral blood. All receptors come from a human donor in a cohort sampled during active COVID-19.

This chain connects TRBV29-1 to TRBJ2-5; D uncertain. The CDR3 length is 14 residues. Trimming took 6 bases from V and 1 from J, leaving 15 bases between them. The germline CDR1 and CDR2 sequences are SQVTM and ANQGSEA. The CDR3 region is CSVHQATLQETQYF. The CDR3 nucleotides read TGCAGCGTCCACCAGGCGACCCTCCAAGAGACCCAGTACTTC.

This chain links TRBV18 with TRBJ2-1; 8 bases fit TRBD2. Trimming took 3 bases from V and 8 from J; bases not matched to a gene: 6. The CDR3 consists of 14 residues. Germline values: CDR1 KGHSH, CDR2 LQKENI. CDR3 residues: CASSPTGTRYEQFF. CDR3 nucleotides: TGTGCCAGCTCACCGACCGGGACTAGATATGAGCAGTTCTTC.

The rearrangement links TRBV4-1 to TRBJ2-3; 10 bases fit TRBD2. The CDR3 loop spans 17 amino acids. Germline V gives CDR1 MGHRA, CDR2 YSYEKL. Unmatched junction bases numbered 7, after V lost 1 base and J lost 3 bases. CDR3 sequence: CASSQGLSGRWTDTQYF. In DNA, the CDR3 is TGCGCCAGCAGCCAAGGGCTTAGCGGGAGGTGGACAGATACGCAGTATTTT.

This chain joins TRBV5-1 and TRBJ1-4; 7 nucleotides match TRBD1. The CDR3 has 15 residues. Germline V gene sequence: CDR1 SGHRS, CDR2 YFSETQ. After removal of 2 bases from V and 3 bases from J, the junction contained 4 bases not matched to a gene. CDR3 residues: CASSLGRGANEKLFF. CDR3 bases: TGCGCCAGCAGCTTAGGCAGGGGGGCTAATGAAAAACTGTTTTTT.

The rearrangement uses TRBV3-1 (or the pseudogene TRBV3-2) and TRBJ2-1; 7 positions agree with TRBD1. The ends lost 7 bases at V and 7 bases at J; junction bases unmatched: 4. Germline loops: CDR1 LGHDT, CDR2 YNNKEL (reference sequence). The CDR3 has 12 amino acids. CDR3 residues: CASTQTGNEQFF. CDR3 DNA: TGTGCCAGCACCCAGACAGGGAATGAGCAGTTCTTC.

The count of this clone is one. This chain uses TRBV2 with TRBJ1-4; TRBD1 might be the D (6 bases). CDR1 is SNHLY and CDR2 is FYNNEI in the germline V gene. CDR3 length: 13 amino acids. The V and J ends lost 1 base and 10 bases respectively, with 10 bases between them. Written as DNA, the CDR3 is TGTGCCAGCAGTGAAGTCGGCAGGGGAAAACTGTTTTTT. It specifies CASSEVGRGKLFF.

The chain has TRBV15 and TRBJ1-4, with TRBD1 identical over 7 bases. The CDR3 covers 15 residues. Germline values: CDR1 LNHNV, CDR2 YYDKDF (reference sequence). After removal of 0 bases from V and 6 bases from J, the junction contained 4 bases not matched to a gene. CDR3 DNA sequence: TGTGCCACCAGCAGAGAGACAGGGTCCGATGAAAAACTGTTTTTT. The encoded protein is CATSRETGSDEKLFF.

The chain uses TRBV24-1 and TRBJ2-7; TRBD1 is a possible D gene (6 bases). From germline, CDR1 is KGHDR and CDR2 SFDVKD. V was trimmed by 2 bases and J by 5 bases, leaving 9 bases between them. The length of the CDR3 is 13 residues. CDR3 nucleotides: TGTGCCACCAGTGATTACAGGGAGAACGAGCAGTACTTC. Protein: CATSDYRENEQYF.

The chain links TRBV6-5 to TRBJ1-2, with TRBD1 matching over 8 bases. Per germline, CDR1 MNHEY and CDR2 SVGAGI. J was trimmed by 1 base and V by 5 bases; bases with no gene match: 6. This CDR3 has 15 amino acids. CDR3 region: CASSRGQGVNYGYTF. The CDR3 coding sequence is TGTGCCAGCAGTCGCGGACAGGGCGTTAACTATGGCTACACCTTC.

This rearrangement joins TRBV12-3 or TRBV12-4 to TRBJ2-7, with D unresolved. This CDR3 region has 12 residues. Trimming removed 5 bases from V and 3 bases from J, with 8 bases in between. DNA of the CDR3: TGTGCCAGCAGTCGCCACTTCTACGAGCAGTACTTC. It is translated as CASSRHFYEQYF.

J is TRBJ2-3 and V is TRBV11-1; 10 bases fit TRBD2. The CDR3 has 16 residues. V lost 5 bases to trimming and J lost 2 bases; unmatched junction nucleotides: 7. CDR1 and CDR2 from the germline V gene are SGHAT and FQDESV (reference sequence). The CDR3 region is CASSPRTSGSTDTQYF. The CDR3 coding sequence is TGTGCCAGCAGCCCGAGGACTAGCGGATCCACAGATACGCAGTATTTT.

The chain is built from TRBV28 and TRBJ1-2; 10 nucleotides line up with TRBD1. V shed 7 bases, J shed 7 bases, and the junction held 18 bases outside the gene matches. Germline V gene data show CDR1 as MDHEN and CDR2 as SYDVKM. This CDR3 region has 17 residues. The CDR3 bases are TGTGCCAGCATCCTGAACCTTCCGGGACAGGGGCTTAGTGGCTACACCTTC. It translates to CASILNLPGQGLSGYTF.

V gene TRBV7-9 combines with J gene TRBJ2-7, with 8 bases that match TRBD1. Germline assignment: CDR1 SEHNR and CDR2 FQNEAQ (reference sequence). The CDR3 loop spans 16 amino acids. V shed 1 base, J shed 0 bases, and the junction held 5 bases outside the gene matches. For the CDR3, the DNA is TGTGCCAGCAGCTTAGGTCCGGACAGGGACTCCTACGAGCAGTACTTC. Its translation is CASSLGPDRDSYEQYF.

The V and J genes are TRBV7-3 and TRBJ2-5, with 8 bases matching TRBD1. In germline, CDR1 is SGHTA, CDR2 FQGTGA. The V gene end was trimmed by 5 bases and the J gene end by 4 bases; junction bases not matched to a gene: 6. CDR3 length equals 14 residues. The CDR3 DNA reads as TGTGCCAGCAGCGGGCAGGGGGCTTTAGAGACCCAGTACTTC. It specifies CASSGQGALETQYF. The complete variable domain, with remaining parts taken from reference TRBV7-3 and TRBJ2-5, reads GAGVSQTPSNKVTEKGKYVELRCDPISGHTALYWYRQSLGQGPEFLIYFQGTGAADDSGLPNDRFFAVRPEGSVSTLKIQRTERGDSAVYLCASSGQGALETQYFGPGTRLLVL.

Here the CDR3 reads CASSQVDREGSEAFF. DNA for the CDR3: TGTGCCAGCAGCCAAGTGGACAGGGAGGGTTCTGAAGCTTTCTTT. The V gene is TRBV14, the J gene TRBJ1-1, with 8 bases identical to TRBD1. Trimming at V came to 1 base and at J to 6 bases, leaving 7 bases not matched to a gene. The germline CDR1 and CDR2 sequences are SGHDN and FVKESK. CDR3 size: 15 residues. Combining the CDR3 with reference TRBV14 and TRBJ1-1 gives the whole variable domain EAGVTQFPSHSVIEKGQTVTLRCDPISGHDNLYWYRRVMGKEIKFLLHFVKESKQDESGMPNNRFLAERTGGTYSTLKVQPAELEDSGVYFCASSQVDREGSEAFFGQGTRLTVV.

The V gene is TRBV6-5, the J gene TRBJ2-7, with 10 bases lining up with TRBD1. The CDR3 sequence is 15 residues long. V was clipped by 5 bases and J by 2 bases; unmatched bases: 6. The germline CDR1 and CDR2 sequences are MNHEY and SVGAGI. The CDR3: CASSPGQGGTYEQYF. The CDR3 region has the DNA TGTGCCAGCAGTCCTGGACAGGGGGGTACCTACGAGCAGTACTTC.

V and J are TRBV6-5 and TRBJ1-6; D may be TRBD1 (5 bases). V was shortened by 8 bases and J by 3 bases, with 8 bases between the two germline ends. CDR1 and CDR2 (germline): MNHEY, SVGAGI. The CDR3 spans 13 residues. This chain's CDR3 is CASRTNYNSPLHF. The DNA for the CDR3 is TGTGCCAGCCGGACAAACTATAATTCACCCCTCCACTTT.

The CDR3 loop reads CASRPQGGTEAFF. The CDR3 DNA reads as TGTGCCAGCAGGCCACAGGGCGGCACTGAAGCTTTCTTT. The rearrangement links TRBV5-5 to TRBJ1-1; TRBD1 is a possible D gene (6 bases). Trimming removed 5 bases at V and 4 bases at J, with 12 bases between. In germline, CDR1 is SGHKS, CDR2 YYEKEE (reference sequence). CDR3 length: 13 amino acids.

The V call is TRBV7-8, the J call TRBJ2-1; 9 bases line up with TRBD1. V dropped 6 bases and J dropped 4; count of bases not matched to a gene: 10. Germline CDR1 SGHVS, CDR2 FQNEAQ. The CDR3 is made up of 16 amino acids. CDR3 residues: CASRGGTGRLYNEQFF. DNA of the CDR3: TGTGCCAGCAGGGGTGGGACAGGGAGATTGTACAATGAGCAGTTCTTC.

V usage is TRBV24-1 and J usage is TRBJ2-5; D ambiguous. The CDR3 totals 12 residues. Germline lookup yields CDR1 KGHDR and CDR2 SFDVKD. V dropped 1 base and J dropped 5 bases, with 4 bases sitting between them. In nucleotides, the CDR3 is TGTGCCACCAGTGATTTCCGGGAGACCCAGTACTTC. Amino acids: CATSDFRETQYF.

V is TRBV19 and J is TRBJ2-4; 16 nucleotides align to TRBD2. This CDR3 spans 20 amino acids. Looked up from germline, CDR1 is LNHDA and CDR2 is SQIVND (reference sequence). Germline trimming cut 4 bases from V and 0 bases from J; bases unmatched to any gene: 9. CDR3 amino acids: CASSRPGTSGRGLAKNIQYF. For the CDR3, the DNA is TGTGCCAGTAGTAGGCCCGGGACTAGCGGGAGGGGACTAGCCAAAAACATTCAGTACTTC.

The chain uses TRBV28 and TRBJ1-2, with 9 bases aligning to TRBD1. The CDR3 contains 15 residues. The V segment lost 4 bases and the J segment 8 bases; nucleotides outside the gene matches: 11. From germline, CDR1 is MDHEN and CDR2 SYDVKM. The CDR3 nucleotides are TGTGCCAGCAGTTCCGGGACAGGGTTCCGGAGAGGCTACACCTTC. This translates into CASSSGTGFRRGYTF.

V and J are TRBV27 and TRBJ2-1, with 7 bases fitting TRBD1. With 3 bases clipped from V and 12 bases from J, the junction kept 8 bases outside the gene matches. Germline loops: CDR1 MNHEY, CDR2 SMNVEV (reference sequence). This CDR3 has 13 amino acids. DNA for the CDR3: TGTGCCAGCAGTTTTGGGACAGCGTCTGTGCAGTTCTTC. This sequence encodes CASSFGTASVQFF.

This clone was counted between two and nine times. This chain uses TRBV7-9 with TRBJ1-6, with D hard to call. Germline lookup yields CDR1 SEHNR and CDR2 FQNEAQ (reference sequence). The CDR3 consists of 17 residues. V was cut by 2 bases and J by 0 bases, with 11 bases left in between. The CDR3 sequence is CASSLSRSVSYNSPLHF. The CDR3 region has the DNA TGTGCCAGCAGCTTATCGCGCTCGGTCTCCTATAATTCACCCCTCCACTTT.

The J gene is TRBJ1-2, the V gene TRBV24-1; D gene ambiguous. CDR1 and CDR2 (germline): KGHDR, SFDVKD. CDR3 length: 14 residues. Between the trimmed V and J ends, which lost 3 bases and 6 bases, there was a span of 13 bases. The CDR3 DNA reads TGTGCCACCAGTGATGCGGCAGCGCGAGATGGCTACACCTTC. Translated: CATSDAAARDGYTF.

This clone was observed a few times. The gene calls are TRBV6-5 and TRBJ2-2; TRBD2 is a possible D gene (7 bases). The CDR3 is 15 amino acids. Trimming removed 8 bases at V and 4 bases at J, with 17 bases between. The germline V gene encodes CDR1 MNHEY and CDR2 SVGAGI. Here the CDR3 reads CASGGAAGSTGELFF. In nucleotides, the CDR3 is TGTGCCAGCGGGGGGGCAGCGGGGTCCACCGGGGAGCTGTTTTTT.

This clone was recorded a few times. This rearrangement joins TRBV6-6 to TRBJ1-5, with D unclear. Trimming pared 5 bases from V and 2 bases from J, leaving 16 bases between. The CDR3 totals 16 residues. Germline loops: CDR1 MNHNY, CDR2 SVGAGI (reference sequence). The CDR3, as DNA: TGTGCCAGCAGTCTTTTCGGGGAGGGTGGCAATCAGCCCCAGCATTTT. Protein sequence: CASSLFGEGGNQPQHF.